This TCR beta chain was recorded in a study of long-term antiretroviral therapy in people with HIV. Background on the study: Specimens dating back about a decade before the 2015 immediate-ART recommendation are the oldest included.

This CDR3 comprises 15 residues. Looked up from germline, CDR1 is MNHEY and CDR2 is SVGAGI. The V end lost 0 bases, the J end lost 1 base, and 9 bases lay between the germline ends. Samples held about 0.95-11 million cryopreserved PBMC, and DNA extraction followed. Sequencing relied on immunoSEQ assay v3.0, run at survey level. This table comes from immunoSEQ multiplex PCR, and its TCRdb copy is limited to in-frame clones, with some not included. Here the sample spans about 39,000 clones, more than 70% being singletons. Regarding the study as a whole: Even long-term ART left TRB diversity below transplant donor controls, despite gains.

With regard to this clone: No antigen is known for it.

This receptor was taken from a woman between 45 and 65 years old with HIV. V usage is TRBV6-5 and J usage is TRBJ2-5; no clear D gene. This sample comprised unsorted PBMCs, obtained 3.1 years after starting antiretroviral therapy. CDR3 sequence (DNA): TGTGCCAGCAGTTACTCGATTGAGTTCCAAGAGACCCAGTACTTC. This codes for CASSYSIEFQETQYF.